The 27 T cell receptor beta chains presented below share a single source sample, sequenced in a study of OX40 agonist ivuxolimab in advanced cancers. TCRdb's copy holds only in-frame clones and misses some; the assay was immunoSEQ multiplex PCR. This sample yields about 68,000 clones, of which around 90% are seen a single time; about 5.5% belongs to the top ten. The source was CD4+ or CD8+ T cells sorted from blood, collected in a trial of the OX40 agonist ivuxolimab. All receptors come from an adult with an advanced solid tumor such as melanoma, head and neck, liver or kidney cancer.

This chain uses TRBV19 with TRBJ2-1; D could derive from TRBD1 or TRBD2 (5 bases each). V lost 7 bases to trimming and J lost 0 bases, with 13 bases between them. CDR3 size: 15 residues. Germline CDR1 reads LNHDA; CDR2 reads SQIVND (reference sequence). CDR3 in amino acids: CASKPGTRSYNEQFF. The CDR3 nucleotides are TGTGCCAGTAAGCCCGGGACCCGCTCCTACAATGAGCAGTTCTTC.

The chain uses TRBV6-5 and TRBJ2-7, with no clear D. Trimming removed 6 bases at V and 6 bases at J, with 18 bases between. The germline V gene encodes CDR1 MNHEY and CDR2 SVGAGI. The CDR3 is made up of 14 amino acids. In DNA, the CDR3 is TGTGCCAGCAGCCTTGGTCCTACAGTGGGCGAGCAGTACTTC. Its translation: CASSLGPTVGEQYF.

This clone was seen just once. V usage is TRBV7-2 and J usage is TRBJ2-3; 8 bases are shared with TRBD2. This CDR3 region has 16 residues. Germline CDR1 and CDR2: SGHTA and FQGNSA. V was clipped by 2 bases and J by 2 bases; unmatched bases: 6. This CDR3 reads CASSLNPGLATDTQYF. The DNA of the CDR3 is TGTGCCAGCAGCTTAAACCCCGGACTAGCCACAGATACGCAGTATTTT.

The chain joins TRBV7-9 to TRBJ2-7; no clear D. V was cut by 1 base and J by 1 base, with 11 bases left in between. From germline, CDR1 is SEHNR and CDR2 FQNEAQ (reference sequence). CDR3 length: 15 residues. The CDR3 bases are TGTGCCAGCAGCTTAGTGGGCGCAGGTTCCTACGAGCAGTACTTC. Its protein is CASSLVGAGSYEQYF.

This sequence joins TRBV27 and TRBJ1-1; 9 bases agree with TRBD1. The ends lost 7 bases at V and 4 bases at J; junction bases unmatched: 7. Germline values: CDR1 MNHEY, CDR2 SMNVEV (reference sequence). The CDR3 sequence is 14 residues long. The DNA of the CDR3 is TGTGCCAGCAAAATTACAGGGGGCTTCACTGAAGCTTTCTTT. Residues: CASKITGGFTEAFF.

This chain links TRBV27 with TRBJ1-3, with no clear D. The CDR3 is made up of 15 amino acids. Germline CDR1 is MNHEY and CDR2 is SMNVEV (reference sequence). V lost 5 bases and J 4 bases, leaving 15 bases between the germline ends. This CDR3 reads CASSPTATPGNTIYF. For the CDR3, the DNA is TGTGCCAGCAGTCCAACGGCCACTCCGGGAAACACCATATATTTT.

This rearrangement joins TRBV5-4 to TRBJ2-2; D ambiguous. The germline V gene encodes CDR1 SGHNT and CDR2 YYREEE (reference sequence). The CDR3 consists of 17 residues. V was shortened by 4 bases and J by 3 bases, with 19 bases between the two germline ends. The CDR3 region has the DNA TGTGCCAGCAGCACCCGGGCCGGGCGGATGTACACCGGGGAGCTGTTTTTT. Translated: CASSTRAGRMYTGELFF.

J is TRBJ1-1 and V is TRBV28, with D perhaps matching TRBD1 (6 bases). Germline-derived CDR1 and CDR2 are MDHEN and SYDVKM. The V and J ends lost 5 bases and 0 bases respectively, with 31 bases between them. This CDR3 has 21 amino acids. The DNA for the CDR3 is TGTGCCAGCAGTCTAAGGGACATAGGGGATAGCCTTCTTAAAATGAACACTGAAGCTTTCTTT. Translated, it gives CASSLRDIGDSLLKMNTEAFF.

The rearrangement uses TRBV7-9 and TRBJ2-1, with TRBD1 identical over 9 bases. The CDR3 covers 17 residues. From germline, CDR1 is SEHNR and CDR2 FQNEAQ (reference sequence). With V trimmed by 1 base and J by 6 bases, 10 bases remained unmatched. The CDR3 loop reads CASSLEQAGTGINEQFF. The CDR3 region has the DNA TGTGCCAGCAGCTTAGAGCAGGCGGGGACAGGGATCAATGAGCAGTTCTTC.

The V gene is TRBV11-2, the J gene TRBJ2-7, with 8 bases that match TRBD2. CDR3 size: 15 residues. Germline assignment: CDR1 SGHAT and CDR2 FQNNGV. The J segment lost 7 bases and the V segment lost 0 bases, leaving 8 bases of the junction unmatched. The CDR3 DNA reads as TGTGCCAGCAGCTTAGAGTTAGCGGGGCCCGTGGAGCAGTACTTC. This gives the protein CASSLELAGPVEQYF.

The chain joins TRBV4-2 to TRBJ2-7, with TRBD1 matching 9 bases. Germline V CDR1 and CDR2: LGHNA, YNFKEQ. V gave up 4 bases and J gave up 0 bases; unmatched junction bases: 4. CDR3 length: 15 amino acids. In nucleotides, the CDR3 is TGTGCCAGCAGCCCACCGGGACAGGGCTCCTACGAGCAGTACTTC. Residues: CASSPPGQGSYEQYF.

This clone was seen a single time. The rearrangement joins TRBV4-3 to TRBJ1-2; maybe TRBD1 (5 bases). Germline V CDR1 and CDR2: LGHNA, YSLEER. This CDR3 comprises 18 residues. V was clipped by 0 bases and J by 4 bases, with 21 bases between them. The CDR3 reads CASSQDPHPGPISYGYTF. The CDR3 coding sequence is TGCGCCAGCAGCCAAGATCCCCACCCGGGACCAATATCCTATGGCTACACCTTC.

This chain uses TRBV2 with TRBJ1-2; perhaps TRBD1 as D (6 bases). The CDR3 runs to 13 residues. The germline CDR1 and CDR2 sequences are SNHLY and FYNNEI. Deletions cut 1 base from V and 10 bases from J, with 13 bases between. CDR3 DNA: TGTGCCAGCAGTGAAGTATCAGGGGAAGACTACACCTTC. It is translated as CASSEVSGEDYTF.

This sequence joins TRBV6-1 and TRBJ2-7; 8 bases fit TRBD1. CDR3 length: 16 amino acids. The germline gives CDR1 MNHNS, CDR2 SASEGT. The V gene end was trimmed by 1 base and the J gene end by 2 bases; junction bases not matched to a gene: 7. Here the CDR3 DNA reads TGTGCCAGCAGTGAAGACATCATGGACAGGGCCTACGAGCAGTACTTC. Translating gives CASSEDIMDRAYEQYF.

This clone was observed a handful of times. The V call is TRBV4-1, the J call TRBJ1-1, with a weak D call TRBD1 (6 bases). The CDR3 is 15 residues long. Germline CDR1 is MGHRA and CDR2 is YSYEKL. The germline V and J ends were trimmed by 2 bases and 4 bases, with 14 bases remaining between them. The CDR3 sequence is CASSQHIQGGTEAFF. CDR3 sequence (DNA): TGCGCCAGCAGCCAACACATACAGGGTGGCACTGAAGCTTTCTTT.

The chain links TRBV15 to TRBJ2-3, with D possibly being TRBD1 (6 bases). Deletions cut 0 bases from V and 1 base from J, with 8 bases between. Germline CDR1 and CDR2: LNHNV and YYDKDF (reference sequence). The CDR3 sequence is 15 residues long. CDR3 DNA sequence: TGTGCCACCAGCAGAGATTGGACAGGCACAGATACGCAGTATTTT. This gives the protein CATSRDWTGTDTQYF.

V gene TRBV7-3 combines with J gene TRBJ1-6; possible D gene TRBD1, 6 bases. The length of the CDR3 is 16 residues. In germline, CDR1 is SGHTA, CDR2 FQGTGA. The germline V and J ends were trimmed by 4 bases and 6 bases, with 16 bases remaining between them. The CDR3 loop is CASSSNPRGANSPLHF. The CDR3 nucleotides read TGTGCCAGCAGCTCAAACCCCAGGGGCGCTAATTCACCCCTCCACTTT.

The chain combines TRBV5-6 with TRBJ2-5, with D possibly matching TRBD1 (5 bases). The V gene's germline CDR1 is SGHDT and CDR2 YYEEEE. Trimming stripped 0 bases from V and 2 bases from J, with 5 bases between. The CDR3 extends over 13 amino acids. The CDR3 here is CASSLEGQETQYF. In DNA, the CDR3 is TGTGCCAGCAGCTTGGAGGGGCAAGAGACCCAGTACTTC.

The genes are TRBV7-9 and TRBJ2-3; 10 bases align to TRBD2. V shed 4 bases, J shed 2 bases, and the junction held 9 bases outside the gene matches. The CDR3 has 17 residues. CDR1 is SEHNR, CDR2 FQNEAQ, per germline (reference sequence). CDR3 residues: CASSSLAGGVVTDTQYF. DNA for the CDR3: TGTGCCAGCAGCTCTTTAGCGGGGGGTGTGGTCACAGATACGCAGTATTTT.

This chain connects TRBV27 to TRBJ2-7, with 8 bases that match TRBD2. Germline V gene lookup returns CDR1 MNHEY and CDR2 SMNVEV (reference sequence). Trimming cost V 5 bases and J 2 bases; bases outside gene matches: 2. This CDR3 region has 13 residues. The CDR3: CASSPGGPYEQYF. The CDR3 bases are TGTGCCAGCAGTCCGGGGGGGCCCTACGAGCAGTACTTC.

This clone is medium-sized. The chain links TRBV5-4 to TRBJ2-7; D could derive from TRBD1 or TRBD2 (6 bases each). The CDR3 spans 13 residues. V was trimmed by 2 bases and J by 7 bases, leaving 13 bases between them. The germline gives CDR1 SGHNT, CDR2 YYREEE (reference sequence). Here the CDR3 reads CASSFNGGLEQYF. The DNA for the CDR3 is TGTGCCAGCAGCTTCAATGGGGGGCTGGAGCAGTACTTC. Full variable domain (missing parts from reference TRBV5-4 and TRBJ2-7): ETGVTQSPTHLIKTRGQQVTLRCSSQSGHNTVSWYQQALGQGPQFIFQYYREEENGRGNFPPRFSGLQFPNYSSELNVNALELDDSALYLCASSFNGGLEQYFGPGTRLTVT.

Comments on this clone: At the DNA level, this CDR3 is encoded by other sequences in the same sample as well. The chain joins TRBV4-2 to TRBJ2-7; D could derive from TRBD1 or TRBD2 (6 bases each). Germline CDR1 and CDR2: LGHNA and YNFKEQ. Trimming removed 0 bases from V and 2 bases from J, with 8 bases in between. CDR3 size: 14 residues. CDR3: CASSQDRGAYEQYF. The CDR3 nucleotides are TGTGCCAGCAGCCAAGATAGGGGGGCCTACGAGCAGTACTTC.

The V call is TRBV13, the J call TRBJ1-1, with D possibly matching TRBD1 (5 bases). Looked up from germline, CDR1 is PRHDT and CDR2 is FYEKMQ (reference sequence). V was pared by 4 bases and J by 4 bases, with 7 bases between. This CDR3 has 12 residues. CDR3 coding DNA: TGTGCCAGCAGCTCGGGGACCACTGAAGCTTTCTTT. It encodes CASSSGTTEAFF.

The gene calls are TRBV19 and TRBJ2-2, with D hard to call. Germline values: CDR1 LNHDA, CDR2 SQIVND (reference sequence). The CDR3 has 15 amino acids. Trimming cost V 1 base and J 3 bases, with 9 bases left between them. CDR3 loop: CASSIGLGDTGELFF. In nucleotides, the CDR3 is TGTGCCAGTAGTATAGGCCTCGGAGACACCGGGGAGCTGTTTTTT.

The sample holds one count of this clone. The V gene is TRBV15, the J gene TRBJ2-7, with D perhaps being TRBD1 or TRBD2 (5 bases each). Trimming removed 0 bases at V and 2 bases at J, with 11 bases between. Germline V gives CDR1 LNHNV, CDR2 YYDKDF (reference sequence). The CDR3 is 15 residues long. This chain's CDR3 is CATSRDRDGPYEQYF. The CDR3 DNA reads as TGTGCCACCAGCAGAGATAGGGACGGTCCCTACGAGCAGTACTTC. Supplemented by reference TRBV15 and TRBJ2-7, the full variable domain reads DAMVIQNPRYQVTQFGKPVTLSCSQTLNHNVMYWYQQKSSQAPKLLFHYYDKDFNNEADTPDNFQSRRPNTSFCFLDIRSPGLGDTAMYLCATSRDRDGPYEQYFGPGTRLTVT.

V usage is TRBV7-9 and J usage is TRBJ2-5; TRBD1 aligns across 8 bases. Germline V gives CDR1 SEHNR, CDR2 FQNEAQ (reference sequence). V trimming: 4 bases; J trimming: 2 bases; junction bases outside the gene matches: 6. This CDR3 region has 15 residues. The CDR3 DNA is TGTGCCAGCAGCTACGGGTGGACAGGGCAAGAGACCCAGTACTTC. Its translation: CASSYGWTGQETQYF.

V gene TRBV13 combines with J gene TRBJ2-1; 14 bases agree with TRBD2. Germline lookup yields CDR1 PRHDT and CDR2 FYEKMQ (reference sequence). J gave up 9 bases and V 2 bases, and 15 bases lay outside the gene matches. The CDR3 is made up of 19 amino acids. CDR3 coding DNA: TGTGCCAGCAGCTTATCGGGACTAGCGGGAGAGATGAATCGAGCTGAGCAGTTCTTC. Amino acids: CASSLSGLAGEMNRAEQFF.